The 21 T cell receptor beta chains given below trace back to one sample, sequenced in a study of early T cells in non-severe SARS-CoV-2 infection. Via MiXCR, TCRdb re-called the 5' RACE reads, giving one row per CDR3 protein. The sample has tens of thousands of distinct CDR3 sequences; 4% to 4.5% are singletons. Sample: whole blood. These receptors came from an adult who was a healthcare worker with PCR-confirmed SARS-CoV-2 infection or an uninfected control (not recorded which).

This clonotype appeared many times. This chain joins TRBV5-4 and TRBJ1-1; D is ambiguous. CDR3 length: 13 amino acids. V was clipped by 1 base and J by 1 base, with 5 bases between them. Germline CDR1 SGHNT, CDR2 YYREEE (reference sequence). For the CDR3, the DNA is TGTGCCAGCAGCTTGCCGGGGAACACTGAAGCTTTCTTT. Amino acids: CASSLPGNTEAFF.

This clonotype was observed a handful of times. V usage is TRBV19 and J usage is TRBJ2-1, with a tentative D call TRBD1 (6 bases). Trimming removed 7 bases from V and 6 bases from J, with 16 bases in between. Germline CDR1 and CDR2: LNHDA and SQIVND (reference sequence). CDR3 size: 14 residues. The CDR3 sequence: CASIPRGHLNEQFF. The CDR3 bases are TGTGCCAGTATTCCAAGGGGACACCTCAATGAGCAGTTCTTC. The full variable domain, in which reference TRBV19 and TRBJ2-1 provide the parts outside the CDR3, is DGGITQSPKYLFRKEGQNVTLSCEQNLNHDAMYWYRQDPGQGLRLIYYSQIVNDFQKGDIAEGYSVSREKKESFPLTVTSAQKNPTAFYLCASIPRGHLNEQFFGPGTRLTVL.

This clonotype was observed at least ten times. The chain employs TRBV6-2 or TRBV6-3 and TRBJ2-2; D uncertain. The CDR3 is 13 residues long. V lost 4 bases, J lost 1 base, and 4 bases lay in between. CDR1 MNHEY and CDR2 SVGEGT come from the germline V gene. The chain's CDR3 is CASSFQNTGELFF. CDR3 bases: TGTGCCAGCAGTTTTCAGAACACCGGGGAGCTGTTTTTT.

This clonotype was picked up a small number of times. The chain employs TRBV15 and TRBJ2-1, with TRBD2 matching 7 bases. Trimming cost V 1 base and J 7 bases; bases outside gene matches: 7. CDR1 is LNHNV and CDR2 is YYDKDF in the germline V gene (reference sequence). CDR3 length: 15 residues. The DNA of the CDR3 is TGTGCCACCAGCAGAGGAATAACGGGGGGTAATGAGCAGTTCTTC. As protein: CATSRGITGGNEQFF.

Only a few counts were recorded for this clonotype. The chain joins TRBV7-3 to TRBJ2-2; no clear D. The germline CDR1 and CDR2 sequences are SGHTA and FQGTGA. There are 17 residues in the CDR3. The V end lost 5 bases, the J end lost 3 bases, and 19 bases lay between the germline ends. CDR3 bases: TGTGCCAGCAGCCGAGAGGCTGAGTTCGGCGACACCGGGGAGCTGTTTTTT. Translating it yields CASSREAEFGDTGELFF.

This clonotype was found many times. The CDR3 region is CGVRVPSGLEETQYF. DNA for the CDR3: TGCGGGGTAAGGGTCCCGAGCGGACTGGAAGAGACCCAGTACTTC. This rearrangement joins TRBV29-1 to TRBJ2-5; tentative D call: TRBD2 (5 bases). In germline, CDR1 is SQVTM, CDR2 ANQGSEA. The CDR3 sequence is 15 residues long.

A word on this clonotype: This sequence may be a read error, since a much larger clone differs from it by one base. The genes are TRBV13 and TRBJ1-1; D unclear. Looked up from germline, CDR1 is PRHDT and CDR2 is FYEKMQ (reference sequence). The CDR3 is made up of 13 amino acids. CDR3: CVSSGETNTEAFF. CDR3 DNA: TGTGTCAGCAGCGGAGAAACTAACACTGAAGCTTTCTTT.

This clonotype has ten or more counts. The CDR3 DNA sequence: TGTGCCAGCAGCGTCGAGCCGACAGGGAATGGCTACACCTTC. This gives the protein CASSVEPTGNGYTF. The chain carries TRBV9 and TRBJ1-2; TRBD1 agrees at 7 bases. The CDR3 extends over 14 amino acids. Germline V gene data show CDR1 as SGDLS and CDR2 as YYNGEE. The V segment lost 2 bases and the J segment 6 bases; nucleotides outside the gene matches: 7.

A few counts support this clonotype. V and J are TRBV5-1 and TRBJ2-2; the match to TRBD2 covers 8 bases. The germline V gene has CDR1 SGHRS and CDR2 YFSETQ. With V trimmed by 4 bases and J by 3 bases, 8 bases remained unmatched. The CDR3 sequence is 16 residues long. The CDR3 region has the DNA TGCGCCAGCAGCCTCAGCGGGAGTCAGGACACCGGGGAGCTGTTTTTT. Its translation is CASSLSGSQDTGELFF.

Concerning this clonotype itself: A much larger clone lies a single base off, so this may be a read error. The chain links TRBV7-9 to TRBJ2-7; the match to TRBD2 covers 13 bases. The CDR3 totals 14 residues. Germline V lookup: CDR1 SEHNR, CDR2 FQNEAQ (reference sequence). CDR3 residues: CVSRAGTSGNEQYF. CDR3 coding DNA: TGTGTCAGCCGTGCCGGGACTAGCGGGAACGAGCAGTACTTC. The variable domain in full, with the rest retrieved from reference TRBV7-9 and TRBJ2-7, is DTGVSQNPRHKITKRGQNVTFRCDPISEHNRLYWYRQTLGQGPEFLTYFQNEAQLEKSRLLSDRFSAERPKGSFSTLEIQRTEQGDSAMYLCVSRAGTSGNEQYFGPGTRLTVT.

J is TRBJ1-4 and V is TRBV27; D possibly corresponds to TRBD1 (5 bases). V was shortened by 5 bases and J by 6 bases, with 16 bases between the two germline ends. The CDR3 consists of 15 residues. In germline, CDR1 is MNHEY, CDR2 SMNVEV (reference sequence). The CDR3 nucleotides read TGTGCCAGCAGTCCGTCAGGGTTTCACTATGAAAAACTGTTTTTT. This codes for CASSPSGFHYEKLFF. The full variable domain, completed using reference TRBV27 and TRBJ1-4, is EAQVTQNPRYLITVTGKKLTVTCSQNMNHEYMSWYRQDPGLGLRQIYYSMNVEVTDKGDVPEGYKVSRKEKRNFPLILESPSPNQTSLYFCASSPSGFHYEKLFFGSGTQLSVL.

This clonotype was seen ten or more times. The chain links TRBV6-6 to TRBJ2-2; unclear D gene. V lost 2 bases to trimming and J lost 8 bases, with 15 bases between them. The CDR3 totals 15 residues. CDR1 is MNHNY and CDR2 is SVGAGI in the germline V gene (reference sequence). The CDR3 DNA is TGTGCCAGCAGTTACCCGAAGTCCTCAAGAGGGGAGCTGTTTTTT. Amino acid sequence: CASSYPKSSRGELFF.

This clonotype was counted ten times or more. The V call is TRBV2, the J call TRBJ2-1, with 11 bases aligning to TRBD2. This CDR3 has 18 amino acids. Germline lookup yields CDR1 SNHLY and CDR2 FYNNEI. V lost 11 bases and J lost 7; bases outside the gene matches: 22. Written as DNA, the CDR3 is TGTGCCTCCGCGGGACTAGCGGACAAGAAGAGTCGGGGGAATGAGCAGTTCTTC. It encodes CASAGLADKKSRGNEQFF.

This clonotype came up a few times. The chain combines TRBV5-8 with TRBJ1-1; D is perhaps TRBD1 (6 bases). Deletions cut 2 bases from V and 0 bases from J, with 11 bases between. CDR3 length: 15 amino acids. The V gene's germline CDR1 is SGHTS and CDR2 YDEGEE. The CDR3 DNA sequence: TGTGCCAGCAGCTTACAGGGATTCATGAACACTGAAGCTTTCTTT. Translated: CASSLQGFMNTEAFF. Looking up the rest from reference TRBV5-8 and TRBJ1-1 gives the full variable domain: EAGVTQSPTHLIKTRGQQATLRCSPISGHTSVYWYQQALGLGLQFLLWYDEGEERNRGNFPPRFSGRQFPNYSSELNVNALELEDSALYLCASSLQGFMNTEAFFGQGTRLTVV.

The chain links TRBV3-1 to TRBJ1-2, with D hard to call. The V end lost 1 base, the J end lost 8 bases, and 20 bases lay between the germline ends. The germline gives CDR1 LGHDT, CDR2 YNNKEL (reference sequence). The CDR3 consists of 16 residues. The CDR3 loop reads CASSQAGRLRWIGYTF. The CDR3 DNA sequence: TGTGCCAGCAGCCAAGCCGGCCGGCTTCGTTGGATCGGCTACACCTTC.

This clonotype was observed many times. This sequence joins TRBV18 and TRBJ2-5; no clear D gene. The CDR3 is made up of 13 amino acids. V was cut by 3 bases and J by 5 bases, with 10 bases left in between. Germline V CDR1 and CDR2: KGHSH, LQKENI. CDR3 region: CASSPKTWETQYF. The CDR3 bases are TGTGCCAGCTCACCGAAAACATGGGAGACCCAGTACTTC. Based on the CDR3 plus reference TRBV18 and TRBJ2-5, the full variable domain is NAGVMQNPRHLVRRRGQEARLRCSPMKGHSHVYWYRQLPEEGLKFMVYLQKENIIDESGMPKERFSAEFPKEGPSILRIQQVVRGDSAAYFCASSPKTWETQYFGPGTRLLVL.

This clonotype was seen at least ten times. V usage is TRBV30 and J usage is TRBJ1-1; possibly TRBD1 for D (5 bases). The CDR3 is 13 amino acids. The V end was cut by 0 bases, the J end by 3 bases, with 8 bases between. CDR1 and CDR2 (germline): GTSNPN, SVGIG (reference sequence). The CDR3 sequence is CAWSVGVYTEAFF. DNA for the CDR3: TGTGCCTGGAGTGTGGGGGTTTACACTGAAGCTTTCTTT.

There are many counts of this clonotype. As DNA, the CDR3 is TGTGCCATCAGTGAGTCTCGGACAGGGGCGGCCTATGGCTACACCTTC. Its translation: CAISESRTGAAYGYTF. The chain joins TRBV10-3 to TRBJ1-2; 9 positions match TRBD1. The CDR3 sequence is 16 residues long. Germline V gene sequence: CDR1 ENHRY, CDR2 SYGVKD. V trimming: 0 bases; J trimming: 4 bases; junction bases outside the gene matches: 6.

The V and J genes are TRBV20-1 and TRBJ1-1, with 8 bases matching TRBD1. Trimming at V came to 2 bases and at J to 1 base, leaving 6 bases not matched to a gene. Germline CDR1 reads DFQATT; CDR2 reads SNEGSKA (reference sequence). The CDR3 has 15 amino acids. Here the CDR3 DNA reads TGCAGTGCTAGATCCCCTGGACAGGGGAACACTGAAGCTTTCTTT. Its protein is CSARSPGQGNTEAFF.

This clonotype occurred many times. The chain uses TRBV28 and TRBJ2-1; weak D call: TRBD2 (5 bases). Germline CDR1 MDHEN, CDR2 SYDVKM. The length of the CDR3 is 13 residues. The V gene lost 8 bases and the J gene lost 8 bases, with 16 bases spanning the gap. CDR3 in amino acids: CASGTLAVDEQFF. As DNA, the CDR3 is TGTGCCAGCGGTACGCTAGCAGTCGATGAGCAGTTCTTC.

This clonotype was counted many times. This chain links TRBV28 with TRBJ2-1; D is uncertain. This CDR3 comprises 11 residues. Deletions cut 6 bases from V and 6 bases from J, with 6 bases between. Germline CDR1 MDHEN, CDR2 SYDVKM. Here the CDR3 DNA reads TGTGCCAGCAGCCACTCCAATGAGCAGTTCTTC. Residues: CASSHSNEQFF.